The rows below give T cell receptor beta chains drawn from one sample of a study of regulatory T cells in long-lasting Graves disease. MiXCR, run by TCRdb on the multiplex PCR reads, gives a single entry per CDR3 protein. The table records 400,000 to 450,000 distinct CDR3 sequences, 23% of them present only once. Here the sequenced sample was peripheral blood mononuclear cells (PBMCs), taken when the disease was refractory, from a patient treated with antithyroid drugs. The receptor source for this set is a female donor with Graves disease. Both conserved end residues are part of each CDR3. Each record gives: clone size, J gene, V gene, D gene, CDR3 protein, CDR3 DNA. The D gene is left open where the match is weak. Size values are once, few and many counts, or a class for expanded clones, and some rows have none.

size: NA
J: TRBJ2-5
V: TRBV5-1
D: NA
CDR3: CASSFQGIQETQYF
DNA: TGCGCCAGCAGCTTCCAGGGGATCCAAGAGACCCAGTACTTC

size: NA
J: TRBJ2-1
V: TRBV24-1
D: NA
CDR3: CATSEPGDNEQFF
DNA: TGTGCCACCAGTGAGCCGGGGGACAATGAGCAGTTCTTC

size: many
J: TRBJ1-1
V: TRBV11-3
D: NA
CDR3: CASSPSGVNTEAFF
DNA: TGTGCCAGCAGCCCCTCGGGTGTGAACACTGAAGCTTTCTTT

size: NA
J: TRBJ1-5
V: TRBV2
D: NA
CDR3: CASTGGRHSNQPQHF
DNA: TGTGCCAGCACCGGGGGTCGGCATAGCAATCAGCCCCAGCATTTT

size: NA
J: TRBJ2-6
V: TRBV15
D: NA
CDR3: CATSRGPGDGGANVLTF
DNA: TGTGCCACCAGCAGAGGTCCAGGGGATGGTGGGGCCAACGTCCTGACTTTC

size: NA
J: TRBJ1-2
V: TRBV2
D: TRBD1
CDR3: CASSGRTGGYGYTF
DNA: TGTGCCAGCAGCGGACGGACAGGGGGGTATGGCTACACCTTC

size: NA
J: TRBJ1-5
V: TRBV9
D: NA
CDR3: CASSPHPTATSNQPQHF
DNA: TGTGCCAGCAGCCCTCACCCGACAGCAACTAGCAATCAGCCCCAGCATTTT

size: NA
J: TRBJ2-7
V: TRBV7-9
D: TRBD2
CDR3: CASTTSSSGGSYEQYF
DNA: TGTGCCAGCACCACATCGTCTAGCGGGGGTAGCTACGAGCAGTACTTC

size: NA
J: TRBJ2-2
V: TRBV19
D: NA
CDR3: CASRLQGTNTGELFF
DNA: TGTGCCAGTAGGCTACAGGGTACGAACACCGGGGAGCTGTTTTTT

size: NA
J: TRBJ2-5
V: TRBV6-1
D: TRBD1
CDR3: CASTSPGQGESETQYF
DNA: TGTGCCAGCACCAGCCCGGGACAGGGGGAATCGGAGACCCAGTACTTC

size: NA
J: TRBJ2-3
V: TRBV12-3/TRBV12-4
D: NA
CDR3: CASRLGGRDTQYF
DNA: TGTGCCAGCAGGCTGGGGGGCCGAGATACGCAGTATTTT

size: few
J: TRBJ1-2
V: TRBV20-1
D: NA
CDR3: CSASQGPTRNTF
DNA: TGCAGTGCCTCACAGGGTCCCACCCGCAACACCTTC

size: many
J: TRBJ2-7
V: TRBV28
D: NA
CDR3: CASSLVKGISYEQYF
DNA: TGTGCCAGCAGTTTGGTAAAGGGTATCTCCTACGAGCAGTACTTC

size: many
J: TRBJ1-2
V: TRBV10-3
D: NA
CDR3: CAISGVQGGIGYTF
DNA: TGTGCCATCAGTGGGGTTCAGGGCGGCATTGGCTACACCTTC

size: NA
J: TRBJ1-1
V: TRBV5-8
D: TRBD1
CDR3: CASSYQTGLTLGTEAFF
DNA: TGTGCCAGCAGTTATCAGACAGGGTTAACCCTTGGCACTGAAGCTTTCTTT

size: many
J: TRBJ2-7
V: TRBV5-5
D: NA
CDR3: CASSLALGQYF
DNA: TGTGCCAGCAGTTTGGCTCTCGGGCAGTACTTC

size: many
J: TRBJ1-5
V: TRBV6-5
D: TRBD1
CDR3: CASSYSGAGQGAQHF
DNA: TGTGCCAGCAGTTACTCAGGCGCGGGACAGGGAGCCCAGCATTTT

size: NA
J: TRBJ2-5
V: TRBV16
D: TRBD1
CDR3: CASSQSNDRVQETQYF
DNA: TGTGCCAGCAGCCAATCCAACGACAGGGTCCAAGAGACCCAGTACTTC

size: NA
J: TRBJ2-7
V: TRBV7-2
D: TRBD2
CDR3: CASSLGSGRDYEQYF
DNA: TGTGCCAGCAGCTTAGGGAGCGGGAGGGACTACGAGCAGTACTTC

size: NA
J: TRBJ2-5
V: TRBV6-2/TRBV6-3
D: NA
CDR3: CASAPPRGVVETQYF
DNA: TGTGCCAGCGCCCCCCCGAGGGGGGTCGTGGAGACCCAGTACTTC

size: many
J: TRBJ2-5
V: TRBV7-2
D: NA
CDR3: CASSGGQYQETQYF
DNA: TGTGCCAGCAGCGGAGGACAGTACCAAGAGACCCAGTACTTC

size: NA
J: TRBJ2-7
V: TRBV19
D: TRBD1
CDR3: CASSPRDSGPYEQYF
DNA: TGTGCCAGTAGTCCCCGGGACAGCGGACCTTACGAGCAGTACTTC